Shown below are 15 T cell receptor beta chains from a single sample sequenced in a study of Graves' ophthalmopathy and Graves' hyperthyroidism. Researchers took RNA transcripts and amplified TCR beta CDR3 regions from them. First-round RT-PCR relied on HTBI primers, and a second-round multiplex PCR came next. In TCRdb, the multiplex PCR reads were re-called with MiXCR into one record per CDR3 protein. Here the sample spans nearly 400,000 distinct CDR3 sequences, around 20% being singletons. Sequencing was performed on peripheral blood. These receptors were obtained from a woman under 30 with Graves' ophthalmopathy.

The chain couples TRBV18 to TRBJ1-1; D gene uncertain. Germline CDR1 is KGHSH and CDR2 is LQKENI. The CDR3 length is 14 residues. Trimming removed 6 bases at V and 5 bases at J, with 16 bases between. This CDR3 is CASSRNGGGTEAFF. The DNA of the CDR3 is TGTGCCAGCTCCCGAAACGGTGGTGGGACTGAAGCTTTCTTT.

Ten or more counts support this clonotype. The rearrangement uses TRBV5-1 and TRBJ1-2; D call uncertain. This CDR3 has 14 amino acids. V lost 1 base and J 4 bases, leaving 11 bases between the germline ends. Germline assignment: CDR1 SGHRS and CDR2 YFSETQ. This CDR3 reads CASSLSDNLYGYTF. CDR3 in DNA: TGCGCCAGCAGCTTGTCAGACAACCTCTATGGCTACACCTTC.

This clonotype has ten or more counts. The V gene is TRBV28, the J gene TRBJ1-1; 12 bases are a match to TRBD1. Per the germline V gene, CDR1 is MDHEN and CDR2 is SYDVKM. Trimming cost V 4 bases and J 6 bases; bases outside gene matches: 3. This CDR3 spans 14 amino acids. CDR3 nucleotide sequence: TGTGCCAGCAGTTGGGACAGGGGGCTCGCTGAAGCTTTCTTT. Translating gives CASSWDRGLAEAFF.

This clonotype appeared a few times. The chain recombines TRBV28 with TRBJ2-7, with 13 bases aligning to TRBD2. There are 14 residues in the CDR3. V lost 5 bases to trimming and J lost 7 bases; unmatched junction nucleotides: 5. The germline V gene encodes CDR1 MDHEN and CDR2 SYDVKM. DNA for the CDR3: TGTGCCAGCAGTCAGACTAGCGGGAGGCGGGAGCAGTACTTC. It is translated as CASSQTSGRREQYF. The variable domain in full, completed from reference TRBV28 and TRBJ2-7, reads DVKVTQSSRYLVKRTGEKVFLECVQDMDHENMFWYRQDPGLGLRLIYFSYDVKMKEKGDIPEGYSVSREKKERFSLILESASTNQTSMYLCASSQTSGRREQYFGPGTRLTVT.

The CDR3 DNA reads as TGTGCCAGCAGACTCGGGGCCGGGAGCTATGGCTACACCTTC. Amino acids: CASRLGAGSYGYTF. The chain has TRBV6-5 and TRBJ1-2, with a weak D call TRBD1 (5 bases). V gave up 6 bases and J gave up 4 bases, with 15 bases separating them. This CDR3 is 14 amino acids long. CDR1 and CDR2 from the germline V gene are MNHEY and SVGAGI.

This clonotype was recorded many times. The rearrangement links TRBV19 to TRBJ1-1; D may be TRBD1 (6 bases). The germline V gene encodes CDR1 LNHDA and CDR2 SQIVND (reference sequence). This CDR3 spans 17 amino acids. Trimming left V 3 bases short and J 1 base short, with 18 bases between. CDR3 sequence (DNA): TGTGCCAGTAGTATCCGACTCACAGGGCACGGGAACACTGAAGCTTTCTTT. This encodes CASSIRLTGHGNTEAFF.

This clonotype was recorded at least ten times. The V call is TRBV6-2 or TRBV6-3, the J call TRBJ2-5; 7 bases fit TRBD2. The V gene end was trimmed by 6 bases and the J gene end by 9 bases; junction bases not matched to a gene: 1. The germline V gene has CDR1 MNHEY and CDR2 SVGEGT. This CDR3 region has 10 residues. CDR3 sequence: CASSRGAQYF. The CDR3 DNA follows: TGTGCCAGCAGCCGGGGGGCCCAGTACTTC.

This clonotype has a count of ten or more. The chain employs TRBV20-1 and TRBJ1-5; a possible D gene is TRBD1 (5 bases). Germline values: CDR1 DFQATT, CDR2 SNEGSKA (reference sequence). The CDR3 runs 17 residues. With 2 bases removed from V and 6 bases from J, the gap between germline ends came to 23 bases. This chain's CDR3 is CSARIGYGTARGQPQHF. CDR3 DNA: TGCAGTGCTAGAATAGGATATGGGACCGCACGGGGTCAGCCCCAGCATTTT.

This sequence joins TRBV27 and TRBJ2-7; 9 bases map to TRBD1. The V gene end was trimmed by 5 bases and the J gene end by 4 bases; junction bases not matched to a gene: 9. The CDR3 is 15 residues long. Germline CDR1 reads MNHEY; CDR2 reads SMNVEV (reference sequence). The DNA for the CDR3 is TGTGCCAGCAGTACCACGGACAGGGGAGGTTACGAGCAGTACTTC. Translating gives CASSTTDRGGYEQYF.

In this sample, this clonotype turned up many times. Because the CDR3's place on the DNA is in doubt, the DNA is left out and the CDR3 is given as listed by TCRdb. V is TRBV6-2 or TRBV6-3 and J is TRBJ2-7; TRBD2 reflects the table's D call only, with no check against the DNA. Both ends counted, the CDR3 spans 16 residues. In germline, CDR1 is MNHEY, CDR2 SVGEGT. The CDR3 loop is CASSTSDYTPLYEQYF.

This clonotype was recorded many times. This chain uses TRBV6-1 with TRBJ2-6; tentatively, D is TRBD2 (5 bases). There are 16 residues in the CDR3. V was clipped by 0 bases and J by 0 bases, with 6 bases between them. The V gene's germline CDR1 is MNHNS and CDR2 SASEGT. CDR3 sequence (DNA): TGTGCCAGCAGTGAAGCGGGAGTCTCTGGGGCCAACGTCCTGACTTTC. It codes for CASSEAGVSGANVLTF.

This clonotype was seen many times. The rearrangement joins TRBV6-4 to TRBJ1-1; TRBD1 is a possible D gene (5 bases). Germline V CDR1 and CDR2: MRHNA, SNTAGT. Deletions cut 5 bases from V and 2 bases from J, with 27 bases between. CDR3 size: 19 residues. The CDR3 reads CASSTNPHEGRGLNTEAFF. CDR3 bases: TGTGCCAGCAGTACAAACCCGCATGAGGGTCGGGGGTTAAACACTGAAGCTTTCTTT.

The chain employs TRBV12-3 or TRBV12-4 and TRBJ1-2; a weak D match, TRBD1 (6 bases). The CDR3 has 14 amino acids. V was shortened by 1 base and J by 5 bases, with 11 bases between the two germline ends. CDR3 residues: CASSLEAGAYGYTF. DNA of the CDR3: TGTGCCAGCAGTTTAGAAGCAGGGGCGTATGGCTACACCTTC.

The genes are TRBV6-5 and TRBJ2-5; D possibly corresponds to TRBD2 (6 bases). V lost 2 bases to trimming and J lost 5 bases, with 15 bases between them. Germline V CDR1 and CDR2: MNHEY, SVGAGI. This CDR3 is 15 amino acids long. CDR3 bases: TGTGCCAGCAGTTACCCGACGGGGGTTCGGGAGACCCAGTACTTC. Translated, it gives CASSYPTGVRETQYF.

At least ten counts were recorded for this clonotype. The rearrangement uses TRBV28 and TRBJ2-5, with D possibly TRBD2 on 5 matching bases. Per the germline V gene, CDR1 is MDHEN and CDR2 is SYDVKM. V lost 4 bases, J lost 1 base, and 16 bases lay in between. This CDR3 has 16 amino acids. The CDR3 sequence: CASSSGIPAVQETQYF. In nucleotides, the CDR3 is TGTGCCAGCAGTTCCGGCATACCAGCGGTCCAAGAGACCCAGTACTTC.